The present entry profiles one T cell receptor beta chain with its context. As yet, its antigen is unknown. The data were taken from a study of T cells in localized non-small cell lung cancer. General study results and limits: Detection in adjacent lung was observed for a median around 50 of the top 100 tumor clones. Adjacent uninvolved lung had the highest clonality, suggesting focused antigen responses. Blood T cell density predicted longer survival; adjacent-lung clonality, shorter. Heterogeneity stays possible, as sequencing covered only one tumor region.

V gave up 0 bases and J gave up 8 bases, with 11 bases separating them. Germline assignment: CDR1 SGDLS and CDR2 YYNGEE. CDR3 length equals 14 residues. Profiling relied on immunoSEQ multiplex PCR, and the TCRdb table lists in-frame clones only, not all of them. The top ten hold approximately 6.8% of the sample, which has approximately 34,000 clones, roughly 87% seen once. The chain is built from TRBV9 and TRBJ1-4, with TRBD1 as a possible D gene (5 bases). Sequences were derived from peripheral blood, sampled before any cancer treatment. The source is a woman aged 40 to 75 with stage I lung adenocarcinoma. CDR3 region: CASSVGVNREKLFF. The DNA for the CDR3 is TGTGCCAGCAGCGTAGGTGTTAACAGGGAAAAACTGTTTTTT. Looking up the rest from reference TRBV9 and TRBJ1-4 gives the full variable domain: DSGVTQTPKHLITATGQRVTLRCSPRSGDLSVYWYQQSLDQGLQFLIQYYNGEERAKGNILERFSAQQFPDLHSELNLSSLELGDSALYFCASSVGVNREKLFFGSGTQLSVL.